The 24 T cell receptor beta chains reported below all come from one sample, sequenced in a study of T cells in Graves' hyperthyroidism and ophthalmopathy (dated by TCRdb to between 2018 and 2020). The library was produced with multiplex PCR. The sample was run on an Illumina HiSeq 2000. Amplification of TCR beta CDR3 regions was carried out from RNA transcripts. The first round of RT-PCR for the TCR CDR3 was performed with the HTBI primer set and the Qiagen OneStep RT-PCR kit. The raw public reads went through TCRdb reprocessing: fastp at Q25, MiXCR clone calling, in-frame beta chains kept. Rows merge per CDR3 protein into single entries with the most common DNA and genes. For this sample the table gives fewer than 700,000 distinct CDR3 sequences, of which roughly 15% were detected only once. Jointly, the top ten make up less than 4.5% of the sample. The sequencing sample was made of blood. Receptors were obtained from a woman in her 30s with Graves' hyperthyroidism.

The rearrangement joins TRBV6-1 to TRBJ2-2; D ambiguous. V lost 6 bases to trimming and J lost 2 bases, with 7 bases between them. Germline V gene data show CDR1 as MNHNS and CDR2 as SASEGT. The CDR3 loop spans 13 amino acids. CDR3 sequence: CASRDHNTGELFF. CDR3 in DNA: TGTGCCAGCAGAGACCATAACACCGGGGAGCTGTTTTTT.

This clonotype occurred many times. The chain carries TRBV20-1 and TRBJ1-5; possibly TRBD1 for D (6 bases). With 5 bases removed from V and 5 bases from J, the gap between germline ends came to 10 bases. From germline, CDR1 is DFQATT and CDR2 SNEGSKA (reference sequence). This CDR3 has 12 amino acids. The CDR3 nucleotides read TGCAGTGCTTACAGGGCCGATCAGCCCCAGCATTTT. Translating gives CSAYRADQPQHF.

This clonotype was detected a few times. This sequence joins TRBV2 and TRBJ1-5; TRBD1 agrees at 10 bases. Trimming took 6 bases from V and 5 from J; bases not matched to a gene: 4. This CDR3 spans 14 amino acids. Germline loops: CDR1 SNHLY, CDR2 FYNNEI. CDR3 in amino acids: CASSGTGAYQPQHF. The CDR3, as DNA: TGTGCCAGCAGCGGGACAGGGGCCTATCAGCCCCAGCATTTT. The full variable domain, rest sourced from reference TRBV2 and TRBJ1-5, is EPEVTQTPSHQVTQMGQEVILRCVPISNHLYFYWYRQILGQKVEFLVSFYNNEISEKSEIFDDQFSVERPDGSNFTLKIRSTKLEDSAMYFCASSGTGAYQPQHFGDGTRLSIL.

The gene calls are TRBV11-1 and TRBJ2-5; 8 bases are a match to TRBD1. V lost 4 bases to trimming and J lost 1 base; unmatched junction nucleotides: 17. The CDR3 runs to 19 residues. Germline V CDR1 and CDR2: SGHAT, FQDESV (reference sequence). CDR3: CASSYKKRTGTFRQETQYF. The CDR3 region has the DNA TGTGCCAGCAGCTACAAAAAACGGACAGGGACGTTTCGCCAAGAGACCCAGTACTTC. The full variable domain, rest sourced from reference TRBV11-1 and TRBJ2-5, is EAEVAQSPRYKITEKSQAVAFWCDPISGHATLYWYRQILGQGPELLVQFQDESVVDDSQLPKDRFSAERLKGVDSTLKIQPAELGDSAMYLCASSYKKRTGTFRQETQYFGPGTRLLVL.

This clonotype was seen at least ten times. The genes are TRBV27 and TRBJ2-7; 15 bases align to TRBD2. The trim removed 4 bases at V and 2 bases at J, leaving 18 bases unmatched. This CDR3 region has 21 residues. The V gene's germline CDR1 is MNHEY and CDR2 SMNVEV (reference sequence). The CDR3 DNA reads as TGTGCCAGCAGTTCCTACATTCTCCCCGGGACTAGCGGGAGGCTCGCCTACGAGCAGTACTTC. This sequence encodes CASSSYILPGTSGRLAYEQYF.

This clonotype was seen ten or more times. The V gene is TRBV6-1, the J gene TRBJ2-5; D not resolved. This CDR3 has 14 residues. Trimming left V 6 bases short and J 0 bases short, with 11 bases between. CDR1 and CDR2 from the germline V gene are MNHNS and SASEGT. CDR3 bases: TGTGCCAGCAGCCCCTTGGGGTACCAAGAGACCCAGTACTTC. Translated: CASSPLGYQETQYF.

This clonotype was seen at least ten times. The CDR3 coding sequence is TGCAGCGTTGACAGTCAAGGGTACGAGCAGTACTTC. It is translated as CSVDSQGYEQYF. The V call is TRBV29-1, the J call TRBJ2-7; no definite D call. The CDR3 has 12 residues. Germline values: CDR1 SQVTM, CDR2 ANQGSEA. Trimming took 3 bases from V and 4 from J, leaving 10 bases between them.

In this sample, this clonotype turned up many times. The gene calls are TRBV28 and TRBJ1-6; 9 positions agree with TRBD1. Losses at the gene ends were 4 bases for V and 7 bases for J; bases not matched to a gene: 5. Germline V gene lookup returns CDR1 MDHEN and CDR2 SYDVKM. This CDR3 is built from 15 residues. This CDR3 reads CASSSTDRGNSPLHF. In DNA, the CDR3 is TGTGCCAGCAGTTCCACTGACAGGGGGAATTCACCCCTCCACTTT.

This clonotype was counted at least ten times. CDR3 in DNA: TGTGCCACCAGCAGAGTAGCGGGAGCCGGGGATACGCAGTATTTT. Translation: CATSRVAGAGDTQYF. This sequence joins TRBV15 and TRBJ2-3; 9 bases line up with TRBD2. Germline V lookup: CDR1 LNHNV, CDR2 YYDKDF (reference sequence). This CDR3 is 15 amino acids long. V lost 1 base, J lost 6 bases, and 5 bases stayed unmatched. The complete variable domain, with remaining parts taken from reference TRBV15 and TRBJ2-3, reads DAMVIQNPRYQVTQFGKPVTLSCSQTLNHNVMYWYQQKSSQAPKLLFHYYDKDFNNEADTPDNFQSRRPNTSFCFLDIRSPGLGDTAMYLCATSRVAGAGDTQYFGPGTRLTVL.

This clonotype was picked up many times. J is TRBJ2-1 and V is TRBV2; a possible D gene is TRBD2 (6 bases). Trimming removed 8 bases from V and 10 bases from J, with 15 bases in between. The germline V gene encodes CDR1 SNHLY and CDR2 FYNNEI. This CDR3 comprises 12 residues. CDR3 in amino acids: CASFGGGKEQFF. In DNA form, the CDR3 reads TGTGCCAGCTTTGGGGGAGGCAAGGAGCAGTTCTTC.

The chain is built from TRBV6-1 and TRBJ2-5, with a possible D match to TRBD2 (6 bases). This CDR3 is 15 amino acids long. Germline V gene data show CDR1 as MNHNS and CDR2 as SASEGT. V lost 2 bases to trimming and J lost 2 bases, with 12 bases between them. The CDR3 DNA is TGTGCCAGCAGTGAAACGCTAGCGCCACAAGAGACCCAGTACTTC. Translating gives CASSETLAPQETQYF.

The V gene is TRBV15, the J gene TRBJ1-2; unclear D gene. The CDR3 runs to 15 residues. V was pared by 5 bases and J by 3 bases, with 16 bases between. Germline loops: CDR1 LNHNV, CDR2 YYDKDF (reference sequence). CDR3 sequence reads: CATSRTNRQDYGYTF. The DNA of the CDR3 is TGTGCCACCAGCCGCACCAATAGACAAGACTATGGCTACACCTTC.

In this sample, this clonotype turned up many times. The chain is built from TRBV6-2 or TRBV6-3 and TRBJ2-1; 9 bases are a match to TRBD2. CDR3 length equals 16 residues. The trim removed 5 bases at V and 9 bases at J, leaving 14 bases unmatched. Germline loops: CDR1 MNHEY, CDR2 SVGEGT. CDR3 coding DNA: TGTGCCAGCAGTCCCATTAGCGGGAGCGGGAGTTCTGAGCAGTTCTTC. Translating gives CASSPISGSGSSEQFF.

The genes are TRBV20-1 and TRBJ1-3, with D possibly TRBD1 on 6 matching bases. Trimming removed 6 bases at V and 1 base at J, with 10 bases between. This CDR3 spans 13 amino acids. CDR1 and CDR2 (germline): DFQATT, SNEGSKA (reference sequence). CDR3: CSAKRGSGNTIYF. As DNA, the CDR3 is TGCAGTGCAAAAAGGGGGTCTGGAAACACCATATATTTT.

There are many counts of this clonotype. The chain carries TRBV27 and TRBJ2-5; D is possibly TRBD1 (7 bases). Germline values: CDR1 MNHEY, CDR2 SMNVEV (reference sequence). The V end lost 6 bases, the J end lost 5 bases, and 13 bases lay between the germline ends. The CDR3 has 13 residues. The CDR3: CASRDQGGETQYF. The DNA of the CDR3 is TGTGCCAGCAGGGATCAGGGGGGCGAGACCCAGTACTTC.

This clonotype was picked up many times. The rearrangement uses TRBV5-1 and TRBJ2-3; maybe TRBD1 (5 bases). V was clipped by 5 bases and J by 0 bases, with 7 bases between them. This CDR3 contains 13 residues. Germline loops: CDR1 SGHRS, CDR2 YFSETQ. CDR3 nucleotide sequence: TGCGCCAGCAGGACAGCTAGCACAGATACGCAGTATTTT. It specifies CASRTASTDTQYF.

There are a few counts of this clonotype. V gene TRBV6-5 combines with J gene TRBJ1-5; D gene uncertain. The CDR3 length is 13 residues. The V and J ends lost 2 bases and 11 bases respectively, with 13 bases between them. CDR1 and CDR2 from the germline V gene are MNHEY and SVGAGI. CDR3 loop: CASSYTVYDSQHF. The CDR3 nucleotides are TGTGCCAGCAGTTACACAGTTTACGACTCCCAGCATTTT.

The V call is TRBV29-1, the J call TRBJ2-7; a weak D match, TRBD2 (5 bases). Germline V gene sequence: CDR1 SQVTM, CDR2 ANQGSEA. The CDR3 extends over 12 amino acids. V was cut by 7 bases and J by 5 bases, with 15 bases left in between. The CDR3 DNA reads TGCAGCGCACGGACTGACTCTAACGAGCAGTACTTC. Translated: CSARTDSNEQYF.

The chain joins TRBV11-3 to TRBJ2-3; D gene ambiguous. There are 14 residues in the CDR3. Per germline, CDR1 SGHNT and CDR2 YENEEA. Trimming cost V 3 bases and J 2 bases, with 9 bases left between them. CDR3 in DNA: TGTGCCAGCAGCTTGGTCCCGACCACAGATACGCAGTATTTT. Protein sequence: CASSLVPTTDTQYF.

This clonotype was found many times. J is TRBJ2-4 and V is TRBV12-3 or TRBV12-4; 7 bases are shared with TRBD1. The CDR3 covers 14 residues. Trimming cost V 4 bases and J 3 bases; bases outside gene matches: 3. CDR3 sequence reads: CASSYRGRKNIQYF. The CDR3 DNA reads TGTGCCAGCAGTTACAGGGGACGCAAAAACATTCAGTACTTC.

This clonotype has ten or more counts. The J gene is TRBJ1-1, the V gene TRBV6-6; 10 nucleotides agree with TRBD1. Germline V gene lookup returns CDR1 MNHNY and CDR2 SVGAGI (reference sequence). The J segment lost 9 bases and the V segment lost 2 bases, leaving 3 bases of the junction unmatched. This CDR3 is 13 amino acids long. The chain's CDR3 is CASSYRDRGQAFF. DNA for the CDR3: TGTGCCAGCAGTTACAGAGACAGGGGGCAAGCTTTCTTT.

This clonotype was recorded a few times. The V call is TRBV7-9, the J call TRBJ2-3, with unresolved D. This CDR3 is 13 amino acids long. Per the germline V gene, CDR1 is SEHNR and CDR2 is FQNEAQ (reference sequence). V dropped 3 bases and J dropped 8 bases, with 12 bases sitting between them. CDR3 DNA: TGTGCCAGCAGCTTCTCGTATGCCGCTACGCAGTATTTT. It yields the protein CASSFSYAATQYF.

This clonotype was seen ten or more times. The chain has TRBV12-3 or TRBV12-4 and TRBJ2-7, with D maybe TRBD1 (6 bases). Trimming took 5 bases from V and 5 from J, leaving 16 bases between them. This CDR3 contains 14 residues. The CDR3 DNA follows: TGTGCCAGCAGTACGACACAGGGTTGGGACGAGCAGTACTTC. This sequence encodes CASSTTQGWDEQYF.

The table lists this clonotype with a few counts. The chain joins TRBV6-2 or TRBV6-3 to TRBJ1-5; 7 bases fit TRBD1. Germline CDR1 is MNHEY and CDR2 is SVGEGT. V was clipped by 6 bases and J by 4 bases; unmatched bases: 12. The CDR3 contains 16 residues. The CDR3 sequence: CASRQRDRVKNQPQHF. CDR3 coding DNA: TGTGCCAGCAGGCAAAGAGACAGGGTAAAGAATCAGCCCCAGCATTTT.